This T cell receptor (beta chain) appears in the sequencing data of a study of T-cell reconstitution after alpha-beta-depleted transplantation in children. Overall study findings and caveats: High day-60 TCRbeta diversity in some patients came from surviving recipient T cells and thymic progenitors. Reportedly, only several hundred clones from non-depleted graft cells drove alpha-beta T-cell counts at about two months. One year post-transplant, T-cell counts and diversity were largely derived from T cells produced anew.

This clonotype was observed a single time. Its target is unknown. This sample's TCRbeta library carried unique molecular identifier barcodes. TCRdb re-derived calls from the PCR reads in MiXCR, one entry per CDR3 protein. The sample has 100,000 to 150,000 distinct CDR3 sequences, about 23% seen once. The origin of this receptor is a male patient between 2 and 9 years old who had a stem cell transplant for chronic granulomatous disease, so the T cells may come from the graft donor. Sequenced here: PBMCs, mostly from graft donor cells, sampled 180 days after TCRalphabeta/CD19-depleted stem cell transplant.

The CDR3 bases are TGCGCCAGCAGCGTACAGGCTAATGAAAAACTGTTTTTT. It codes for CASSVQANEKLFF. The V and J genes are TRBV5-1 and TRBJ1-4; maybe TRBD1 (5 bases). Germline assignment: CDR1 SGHRS and CDR2 YFSETQ. This CDR3 is built from 13 residues. Trimming pared 4 bases from V and 3 bases from J, leaving 7 bases between.